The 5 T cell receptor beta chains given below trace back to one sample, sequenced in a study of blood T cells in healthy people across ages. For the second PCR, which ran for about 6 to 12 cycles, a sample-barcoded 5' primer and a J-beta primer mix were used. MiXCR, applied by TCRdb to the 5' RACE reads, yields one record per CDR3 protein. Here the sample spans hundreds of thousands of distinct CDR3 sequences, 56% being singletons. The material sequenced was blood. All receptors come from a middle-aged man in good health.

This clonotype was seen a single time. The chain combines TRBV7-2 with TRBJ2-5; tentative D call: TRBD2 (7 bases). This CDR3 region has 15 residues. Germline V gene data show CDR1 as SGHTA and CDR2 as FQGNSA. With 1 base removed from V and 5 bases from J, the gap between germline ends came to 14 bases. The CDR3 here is CASSLDRGAWETQYF. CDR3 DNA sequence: TGTGCCAGCAGCTTAGATCGGGGGGCGTGGGAGACCCAGTACTTC.

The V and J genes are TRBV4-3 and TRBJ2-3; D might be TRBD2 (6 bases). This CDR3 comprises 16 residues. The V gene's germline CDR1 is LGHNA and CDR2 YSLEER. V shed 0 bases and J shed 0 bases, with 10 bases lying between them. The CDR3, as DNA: TGCGCCAGCAGCCAAGATCAGAGCGGGAGCACAGATACGCAGTATTTT. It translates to CASSQDQSGSTDTQYF.

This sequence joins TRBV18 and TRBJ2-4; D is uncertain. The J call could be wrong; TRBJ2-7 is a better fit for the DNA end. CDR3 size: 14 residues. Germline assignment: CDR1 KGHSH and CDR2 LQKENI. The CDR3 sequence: CASSPPASSYEQYF. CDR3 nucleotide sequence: TGTGCCAGCTCACCACCAGCGAGCTCCTACGAGCAGTACTTC.

CDR3 nucleotides: TGTGCCAGCAGCCAAGGACCTTACGGTTCGGTATGGAATGAGCAGTACTTC. Translation: CASSQGPYGSVWNEQYF. This chain connects TRBV14 to TRBJ2-5, with unresolved D. Per the germline V gene, CDR1 is SGHDN and CDR2 is FVKESK. V was trimmed by 1 base and J by 11 bases, leaving 26 bases between them. The CDR3 is made up of 17 amino acids.

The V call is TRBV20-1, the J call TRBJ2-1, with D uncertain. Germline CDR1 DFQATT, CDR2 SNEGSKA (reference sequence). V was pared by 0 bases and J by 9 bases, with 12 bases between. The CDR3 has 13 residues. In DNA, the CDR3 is TGCAGTGCTAGAGAACAAGTGTGGGGTGAGCAGTTCTTC. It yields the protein CSAREQVWGEQFF.